These 15 T cell receptor beta chains were sequenced from one sample in a study of blood T cell repertoires in COVID-19. Method: immunoSEQ multiplex PCR; TCRdb's copy keeps in-frame clones and lacks some. Of under 200,000 clones listed, 75% to 85% are singletons. The sequenced sample consisted of peripheral blood. Source of these receptors: a man aged 60-69 years with acute or convalescent COVID-19.

The chain uses TRBV6-2 or TRBV6-3 and TRBJ2-3, with 7 bases identical to TRBD2. CDR1 and CDR2 (germline): MNHEY, SVGEGT. There are 14 residues in the CDR3. V lost 6 bases to trimming and J lost 2 bases; unmatched junction nucleotides: 5. CDR3 in DNA: TGTGCCAGCAGCGTCCGGGGGGACACAGATACGCAGTATTTT. Translation gives CASSVRGDTDTQYF.

This clone occurred once. This chain joins TRBV2 and TRBJ1-2; 8 bases are a match to TRBD1. The CDR3 is made up of 15 amino acids. CDR1 is SNHLY and CDR2 is FYNNEI in the germline V gene. V was clipped by 5 bases and J by 3 bases; unmatched bases: 8. Here the CDR3 reads CASSTGQGGDYGYTF. The CDR3 coding sequence is TGTGCCAGCAGTACCGGACAGGGAGGAGACTATGGCTACACCTTC.

This chain connects TRBV19 to TRBJ2-2, with 12 bases matching TRBD2. Germline CDR1 LNHDA, CDR2 SQIVND (reference sequence). This CDR3 region has 14 residues. V dropped 9 bases and J dropped 6; count of bases not matched to a gene: 5. The CDR3 DNA reads TGTGCCAGCAGACTAGCGGGAGTACCCGGGGAGCTGTTTTTT. It is translated as CASRLAGVPGELFF.

V and J are TRBV2 and TRBJ2-1; 7 bases are a match to TRBD2. The V gene's germline CDR1 is SNHLY and CDR2 FYNNEI. V lost 4 bases to trimming and J lost 1 base; unmatched junction nucleotides: 7. There are 16 residues in the CDR3. CDR3 in DNA: TGTGCCAGCAGTGGGCTCCTCGGGAGGTCCTACAATGAGCAGTTCTTC. This codes for CASSGLLGRSYNEQFF.

This chain uses TRBV7-7 with TRBJ2-2; 8 nucleotides align to TRBD1. The germline CDR1 and CDR2 sequences are SSHAT and FNYEAQ (reference sequence). The CDR3 covers 15 residues. Trimming removed 4 bases from V and 1 base from J; junction bases left unmatched: 2. CDR3 sequence: CASSYGQGNTGELFF. CDR3 in DNA: TGTGCCAGCAGCTACGGACAGGGGAACACCGGGGAGCTGTTTTTT.

This sequence joins TRBV29-1 and TRBJ1-2, with 10 bases identical to TRBD1. CDR1 is SQVTM, CDR2 ANQGSEA, per germline. The J segment lost 3 bases and the V segment lost 2 bases, leaving 3 bases of the junction unmatched. This CDR3 has 14 residues. The CDR3 loop reads CSVERQGADYGYTF. For the CDR3, the DNA is TGCAGCGTTGAACGACAGGGGGCTGACTATGGCTACACCTTC.

The chain recombines TRBV29-1 with TRBJ2-1; D is possibly TRBD2 (5 bases). The CDR3 is 14 residues long. Per the germline V gene, CDR1 is SQVTM and CDR2 is ANQGSEA. V dropped 1 base and J dropped 7 bases, with 14 bases sitting between them. CDR3 DNA sequence: TGCAGCGTTGAAGGGACTCCCCCGAATAATGAGCAGTTCTTC. Its translation is CSVEGTPPNNEQFF.

CDR3 loop: CASSRAETGAYEQYF. The CDR3 DNA sequence: TGTGCCAGCAGCCGTGCGGAGACAGGGGCCTACGAGCAGTACTTC. This rearrangement joins TRBV3-1 (or the pseudogene TRBV3-2) to TRBJ2-7; 8 bases agree with TRBD1. With 4 bases clipped from V and 2 bases from J, the junction kept 7 bases outside the gene matches. Per germline, CDR1 LGHDT and CDR2 YNNKEL (reference sequence). The CDR3 loop spans 15 amino acids.

This chain uses TRBV6-5 with TRBJ1-2, with TRBD1 matching 9 bases. Germline CDR1 is MNHEY and CDR2 is SVGAGI. The CDR3 consists of 15 residues. Trimming cost V 5 bases and J 4 bases; bases outside gene matches: 8. This CDR3 reads CASSTQPGQGYGYTF. DNA of the CDR3: TGTGCCAGCAGTACTCAACCGGGACAGGGCTATGGCTACACCTTC.

The chain combines TRBV6-5 with TRBJ2-7; TRBD1 is a possible D gene (6 bases). V lost 3 bases to trimming and J lost 6 bases, with 12 bases between them. This CDR3 contains 13 residues. CDR1 and CDR2 from the germline V gene are MNHEY and SVGAGI. CDR3 protein: CASSYGQGFEQYF. Written as DNA, the CDR3 is TGTGCCAGCAGTTATGGCCAGGGGTTCGAGCAGTACTTC.

This clone was seen more than once but under ten times. The CDR3 loop reads CASSPSRTVTPLHF. As DNA, the CDR3 is TGTGCCAGCAGCCCTAGCCGGACGGTCACACCCCTCCACTTT. J is TRBJ1-6 and V is TRBV7-2, with D hard to call. CDR3 length equals 14 residues. Trimming took off 5 bases at V and 11 bases at J, with 16 bases between the two ends. Germline V gene sequence: CDR1 SGHTA, CDR2 FQGNSA. Complete variable domain (other parts from reference TRBV7-2 and TRBJ1-6): GAGVSQSPSNKVTEKGKDVELRCDPISGHTALYWYRQSLGQGLEFLIYFQGNSAPDKSGLPSDRFSAERTGGSVSTLTIQRTQQEDSAVYLCASSPSRTVTPLHFGNGTRLTVT.

V and J are TRBV20-1 and TRBJ1-1; D gene ambiguous. The CDR3 is 11 amino acids. V was trimmed by 5 bases and J by 3 bases, leaving 7 bases between them. Germline V lookup: CDR1 DFQATT, CDR2 SNEGSKA (reference sequence). The CDR3 is CSASAYTEAFF. The CDR3 nucleotides read TGCAGTGCTTCCGCGTACACTGAAGCTTTCTTT.

In this sample, this clone turned up a few times. The CDR3 nucleotides are TGTGCCAGCAGCTTACGACAGGGAGGTGGCTACACCTTC. Amino acids: CASSLRQGGGYTF. This chain uses TRBV7-3 with TRBJ1-2, with 7 bases identical to TRBD1. The CDR3 has 13 residues. The trim removed 2 bases at V and 7 bases at J, leaving 4 bases unmatched. Germline V CDR1 and CDR2: SGHTA, FQGTGA.

The V and J genes are TRBV5-6 and TRBJ2-3; TRBD2 is a possible D gene (5 bases). The CDR3 has 14 residues. Trimming stripped 4 bases from V and 4 bases from J, with 13 bases between. Germline V lookup: CDR1 SGHDT, CDR2 YYEEEE. The CDR3 protein is CASSTKAGADTQYF. The CDR3, as DNA: TGTGCCAGCAGCACCAAGGCCGGGGCAGATACGCAGTATTTT.

This clone was recorded once. CDR3 nucleotide sequence: TGTGCCAGTAGTCCGACAGGGGGTCCGGGGGGGCGGACCTTC. This gives the protein CASSPTGGPGGRTF. The V and J genes are TRBV19 and TRBJ1-2; 9 nucleotides line up with TRBD1. Germline V gives CDR1 LNHDA, CDR2 SQIVND (reference sequence). This CDR3 comprises 14 residues. J was trimmed by 14 bases and V by 5 bases; bases with no gene match: 15.